This entry is about one T cell receptor beta chain. Its matching antigen is unknown. This record belongs to a study of cytomegalovirus exposure and HLA in healthy donors. Findings and limits, study-wide: V- and J-gene trimming of TCR beta was linked (in a later analysis) to a missense DCLRE1C variant.

Germline CDR1 SNHLY, CDR2 FYNNEI. V trimming: 4 bases; J trimming: 2 bases; junction bases outside the gene matches: 5. This CDR3 has 15 residues. PCR amplification relied on 60 Vbeta primers (plus 13 Jbeta primers). As handled by the study authors: Per a later analysis, the number of unique TCR beta chains was roughly 80 million, of which 9 million to 12 million were shared. Here immunoSEQ multiplex PCR was the method, and the copy in TCRdb shows in-frame clones only, minus some. V and J calls and clone size come straight from that table; D and trimming were deduced from the DNA. This sample carries around 85,000 clones, 74% of them seen once, and the ten largest clones take 20% to 25%. These donors counted as nominally healthy when sampled, but unrecorded immune exposures were likely.

The specimen was PBMCs. The receptor was derived from a man in his thirties or forties in good health and CMV-seropositive. The chain has TRBV2 and TRBJ1-5, with 7 positions matching TRBD1. In DNA, the CDR3 is TGTGCCAGCAGTGTGCAGGGGGGCGGCAATCAGCCCCAGCATTTT. Translated, it gives CASSVQGGGNQPQHF. The complete variable domain, with remaining parts taken from reference TRBV2 and TRBJ1-5, reads EPEVTQTPSHQVTQMGQEVILRCVPISNHLYFYWYRQILGQKVEFLVSFYNNEISEKSEIFDDQFSVERPDGSNFTLKIRSTKLEDSAMYFCASSVQGGGNQPQHFGDGTRLSIL.